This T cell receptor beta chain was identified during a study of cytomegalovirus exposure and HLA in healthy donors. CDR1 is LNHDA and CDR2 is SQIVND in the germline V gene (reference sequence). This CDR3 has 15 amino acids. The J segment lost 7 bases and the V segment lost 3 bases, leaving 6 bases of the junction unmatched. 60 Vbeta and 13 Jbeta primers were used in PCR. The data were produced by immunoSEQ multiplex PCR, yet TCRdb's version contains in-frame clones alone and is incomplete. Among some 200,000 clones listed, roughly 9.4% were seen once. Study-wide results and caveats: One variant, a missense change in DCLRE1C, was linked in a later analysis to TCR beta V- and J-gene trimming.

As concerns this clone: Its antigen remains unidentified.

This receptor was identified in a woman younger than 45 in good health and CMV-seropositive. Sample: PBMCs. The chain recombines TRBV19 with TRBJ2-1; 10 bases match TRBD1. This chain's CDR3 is CASSIRDRGMNEQFF. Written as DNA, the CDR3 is TGTGCCAGTAGTATCCGGGACAGGGGTATGAATGAGCAGTTCTTC.